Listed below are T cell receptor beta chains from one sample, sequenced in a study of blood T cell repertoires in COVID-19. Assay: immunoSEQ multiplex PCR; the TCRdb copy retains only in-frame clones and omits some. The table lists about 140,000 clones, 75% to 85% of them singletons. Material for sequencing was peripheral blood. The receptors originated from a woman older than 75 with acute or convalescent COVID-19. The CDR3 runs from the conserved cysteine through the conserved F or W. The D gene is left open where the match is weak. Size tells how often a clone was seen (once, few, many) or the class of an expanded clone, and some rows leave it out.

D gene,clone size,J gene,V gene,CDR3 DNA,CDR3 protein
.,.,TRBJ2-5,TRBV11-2,TGTGCCAGCACACCAATCCCGTCGGTTTCCGTCCCGAAGACCCAGTACTTC,CASTPIPSVSVPKTQYF
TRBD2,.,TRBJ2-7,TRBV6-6,TGTGCCAGCAGGGCCGGGACTAGCGGGGCCGGCTACGAGCAGTACTTC,CASRAGTSGAGYEQYF
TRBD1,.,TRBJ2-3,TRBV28,TGTGCCAGCAGAAGACAGGGGACTAGCACAGATACGCAGTATTTT,CASRRQGTSTDTQYF
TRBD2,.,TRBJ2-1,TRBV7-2,TGTGCCAGCAGCAGGGGACTAGCTTCGAGCTCCTACAATGAGCAGTTCTTC,CASSRGLASSSYNEQFF
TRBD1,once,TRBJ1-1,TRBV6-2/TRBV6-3,TGTGCCAGCAGTTACCACCTCAGGGGGCTTAGTCCGAACACTGAAGCTTTCTTT,CASSYHLRGLSPNTEAFF
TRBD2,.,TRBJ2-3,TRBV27,TGTGCCGCCGCCACCCCGGCGGGGGGTGGAGATACGCAGTATTTT,CAAATPAGGGDTQYF
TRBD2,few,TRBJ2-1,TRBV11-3,TGTGCCAGCAGCTTCACTAGCGGGAGTATGAGGAATGAGCAGTTCTTC,CASSFTSGSMRNEQFF
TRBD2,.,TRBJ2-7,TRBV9,TGTGCCAGCAGCAGGACTAGCGGGGCCTCCTACGAGCAGTACTTC,CASSRTSGASYEQYF
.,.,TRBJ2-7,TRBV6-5,TGTGCCAGCAGCATTCGACGGGCCTACGAGCAGTACTTC,CASSIRRAYEQYF
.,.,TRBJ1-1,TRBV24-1,TGTGCCACCCGGGAGAGGACGAACACTGAAGCTTTCTTT,CATRERTNTEAFF
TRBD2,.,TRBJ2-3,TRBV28,TGTGCCAGCAGTTTAGCGGGAGGGCCGGGAACAGATACGCAGTATTTT,CASSLAGGPGTDTQYF
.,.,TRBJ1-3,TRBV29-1,TGCAGCGTTGAAGCGCAGTTTGGAAACACCATATATTTT,CSVEAQFGNTIYF
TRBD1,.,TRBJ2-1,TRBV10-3,TGTGCCATCAGGGACAGGATCAACAATGAGCAGTTCTTC,CAIRDRINNEQFF
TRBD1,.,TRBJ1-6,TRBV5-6,TGTGCCAGCAGCCCATCTTTTTCAGGGGGATATAATTCACCCCTCCACTTT,CASSPSFSGGYNSPLHF
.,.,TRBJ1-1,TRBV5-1,TGCGCCAGCAGCTTCGCAGGGTCGGATACTGAAGCTTTCTTT,CASSFAGSDTEAFF
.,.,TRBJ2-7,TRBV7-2,TGTGCCAGCAGCTTAGGGGGCTGGCCGAGCTCCTACGAGCAGTACTTC,CASSLGGWPSSYEQYF
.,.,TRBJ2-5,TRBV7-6,TGTGCCAGCAGCCCGGGGGAGTACCAAGAGACCCAGTACTTC,CASSPGEYQETQYF
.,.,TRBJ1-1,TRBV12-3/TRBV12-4,TGTGCCAGCAGTTTAATCTTAGCCACTGAAGCTTTCTTT,CASSLILATEAFF
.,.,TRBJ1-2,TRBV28,TGTGCCAGCAGTTTATCCCCCAGTTACGATGGCTACACCTTC,CASSLSPSYDGYTF
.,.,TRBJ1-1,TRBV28,TGTGCCAGCAGCCTCTCACCCCGGGAAGCTTTCTTT,CASSLSPREAFF
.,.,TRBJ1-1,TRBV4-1,TGCGCCAGCAGCCAAGATATTTTCACAGGGAGGGTGAACACTGAAGCTTTCTTT,CASSQDIFTGRVNTEAFF
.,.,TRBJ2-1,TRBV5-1,TGCGCCAGCAGCCCGGAGGGGTTAATCCAAGGAGAGTTCTTC,CASSPEGLIQGEFF
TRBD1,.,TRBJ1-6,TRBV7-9,TGTGCCAGCAGCTTGGGGACAGGGCTTTCACCCCTCCACTTT,CASSLGTGLSPLHF
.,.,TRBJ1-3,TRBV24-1,TGTGCCACCAGTGATTTGCGGGGAGCTGGGCCCTCTGGAAACACCATATATTTT,CATSDLRGAGPSGNTIYF
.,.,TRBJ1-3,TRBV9,TGTGCCAGCAGTGCCAGCCGGGACATATTCTCTGGAAACACCATATATTTT,CASSASRDIFSGNTIYF
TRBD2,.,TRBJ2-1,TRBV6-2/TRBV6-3,TGTGCCAGCAGTGCGGTGCGGGGGGGCCTGAATGAGCAGTTCTTC,CASSAVRGGLNEQFF
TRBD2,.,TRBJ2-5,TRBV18,TGTGCCAGCTCACCTAGCGGGGGGGTCCAAGAGACCCAGTACTTC,CASSPSGGVQETQYF
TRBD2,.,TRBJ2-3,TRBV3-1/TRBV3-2,TGTGCCAGCAGCCCCGATAAGGAATTCCCCCGACTAGCGGCCCGCACAGATACGCAGTATTTT,CASSPDKEFPRLAARTDTQYF
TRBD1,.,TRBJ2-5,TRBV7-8,TGTGCCAGCAGCTTAGCACAGGGGATCGAGACCCAGTACTTC,CASSLAQGIETQYF
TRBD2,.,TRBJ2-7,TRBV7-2,TGTGCCAGCAGCATTGCAGGAGCGGGGAGCTCCTACGAGCAGTACTTC,CASSIAGAGSSYEQYF
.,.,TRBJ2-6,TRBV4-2,TGTGCCAGCAGCCAAGATCGCGGGTTCTCTGGGGCCAACGTCCTGACTTTC,CASSQDRGFSGANVLTF
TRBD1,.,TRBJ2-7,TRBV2,TGTGCCAGCAGGGACCCGGGACAGGGATACTACGAGCAGTACTTC,CASRDPGQGYYEQYF
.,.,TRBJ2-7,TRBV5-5,TGTGCCAGCAGAGCAACAGGTTCTAACGAGCAGTACTTC,CASRATGSNEQYF
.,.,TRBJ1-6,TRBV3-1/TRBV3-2,TGTGCCAGCAGTCCGGGATTCTATAATTCACCCCTCCACTTT,CASSPGFYNSPLHF
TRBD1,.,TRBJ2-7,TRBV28,TGTGCCAGCAGTTCTCCAGCCTGGGACAGGGAGTACGAGCAGTACTTC,CASSSPAWDREYEQYF
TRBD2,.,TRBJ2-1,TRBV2,TGTGCCAGCAGGAGGGGACTAGCGCGTTACAATGAGCAGTTCTTC,CASRRGLARYNEQFF
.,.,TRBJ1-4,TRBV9,TGTGCCAGCAGCGTCGACAAGGCGGGGGAAAAACTGTTTTTT,CASSVDKAGEKLFF
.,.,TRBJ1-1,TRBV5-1,TGCGCCAGCAGCTTGGCACGGGGGAACACTGAAGCTTTCTTT,CASSLARGNTEAFF
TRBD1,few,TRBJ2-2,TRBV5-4,TGTGCCAGCAGCTGGGACAGCCCGGGGAACACCGGGGAGCTGTTTTTT,CASSWDSPGNTGELFF
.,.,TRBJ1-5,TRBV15,TGTGCCACCAGCGGATCTGGGTGGAGTCAGCCCCAGCATTTT,CATSGSGWSQPQHF
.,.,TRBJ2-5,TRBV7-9,TGTGCCAGCACCCCAGGAGGGTTGGAGACCCAGTACTTC,CASTPGGLETQYF
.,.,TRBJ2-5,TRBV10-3,TGTGCCATCAGTGAGCGGTTCGAGGATTACCAAGAGACCCAGTACTTC,CAISERFEDYQETQYF
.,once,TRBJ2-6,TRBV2,.,CASSDFRGTGVKGSGANVLTF
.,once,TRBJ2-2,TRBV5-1,TGCGCCAGCAGAATCGACAGGGGAGGGACCGGGGAGCTGTTTTTT,CASRIDRGGTGELFF
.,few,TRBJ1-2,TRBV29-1,TGCACCACTGAGGCAGACGCTAACTATGGCTACACCTTC,CTTEADANYGYTF
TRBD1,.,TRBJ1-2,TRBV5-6,TGTGCCAGCAGCTTGGTGACAGGGGCCGGGTATAGCTACACCTTC,CASSLVTGAGYSYTF
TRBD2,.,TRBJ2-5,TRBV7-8,TGTGCCAGCAGCCCCCGGGATAGCGGGGGGGCCGTTTACGCCCAGTACTTC,CASSPRDSGGAVYAQYF
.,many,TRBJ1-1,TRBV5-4,TGTGCCAGCAGCTCGGGGGGAGGTCAGACCTTCCCTGAAGCTTTCTTT,CASSSGGGQTFPEAFF
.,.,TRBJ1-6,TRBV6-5,TGTGCCAGCAGGAAAGGACAGTATAATTCACCCCTCCACTTT,CASRKGQYNSPLHF
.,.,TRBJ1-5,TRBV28,TGTGCCAGCTCTTCACGGGTTCGCAATCAGCCCCAGCATTTT,CASSSRVRNQPQHF
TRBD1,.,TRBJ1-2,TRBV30,TGTGCCTGGAGTTACGGGGACAGCCACTACAGCTACACCTTC,CAWSYGDSHYSYTF
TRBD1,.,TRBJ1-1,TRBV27,TGTGCCAGCAGGCTAGGACAGGGGGGCACTGAAGCTTTCTTT,CASRLGQGGTEAFF
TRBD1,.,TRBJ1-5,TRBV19,TGTGCCAGTAGTCTCAGGGGGCCCATGCCCAATAGCAATCAGCCCCAGCATTTT,CASSLRGPMPNSNQPQHF
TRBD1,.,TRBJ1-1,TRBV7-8,TGTGCCAGCAGCTTAGTGGGGGACAGGGGGGTGAACACTGAAGCTTTCTTT,CASSLVGDRGVNTEAFF
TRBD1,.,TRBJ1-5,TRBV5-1,TGCGCCAGCAGCTTTACAGGGGGTAGTCAGCCCCAGCATTTT,CASSFTGGSQPQHF
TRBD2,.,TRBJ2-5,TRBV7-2,TGTGCCAGCAGCCGGGGACTACAAGAGACCCAGTACTTC,CASSRGLQETQYF
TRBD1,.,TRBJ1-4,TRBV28,TGTGCCAGCAGTACCATAAAACAGGGGACTAATGAAAAACTGTTTTTT,CASSTIKQGTNEKLFF
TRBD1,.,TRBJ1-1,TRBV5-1,TGCGCCAGCAATTTAAGGACAGGGCCAACTGAAGCTTTCTTT,CASNLRTGPTEAFF
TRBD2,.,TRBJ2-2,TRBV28,TGTGCCAGCAGTTTGTGGACCATCGGACTAGCGGGGGGCGGCACCGGGGAGCTGTTTTTT,CASSLWTIGLAGGGTGELFF